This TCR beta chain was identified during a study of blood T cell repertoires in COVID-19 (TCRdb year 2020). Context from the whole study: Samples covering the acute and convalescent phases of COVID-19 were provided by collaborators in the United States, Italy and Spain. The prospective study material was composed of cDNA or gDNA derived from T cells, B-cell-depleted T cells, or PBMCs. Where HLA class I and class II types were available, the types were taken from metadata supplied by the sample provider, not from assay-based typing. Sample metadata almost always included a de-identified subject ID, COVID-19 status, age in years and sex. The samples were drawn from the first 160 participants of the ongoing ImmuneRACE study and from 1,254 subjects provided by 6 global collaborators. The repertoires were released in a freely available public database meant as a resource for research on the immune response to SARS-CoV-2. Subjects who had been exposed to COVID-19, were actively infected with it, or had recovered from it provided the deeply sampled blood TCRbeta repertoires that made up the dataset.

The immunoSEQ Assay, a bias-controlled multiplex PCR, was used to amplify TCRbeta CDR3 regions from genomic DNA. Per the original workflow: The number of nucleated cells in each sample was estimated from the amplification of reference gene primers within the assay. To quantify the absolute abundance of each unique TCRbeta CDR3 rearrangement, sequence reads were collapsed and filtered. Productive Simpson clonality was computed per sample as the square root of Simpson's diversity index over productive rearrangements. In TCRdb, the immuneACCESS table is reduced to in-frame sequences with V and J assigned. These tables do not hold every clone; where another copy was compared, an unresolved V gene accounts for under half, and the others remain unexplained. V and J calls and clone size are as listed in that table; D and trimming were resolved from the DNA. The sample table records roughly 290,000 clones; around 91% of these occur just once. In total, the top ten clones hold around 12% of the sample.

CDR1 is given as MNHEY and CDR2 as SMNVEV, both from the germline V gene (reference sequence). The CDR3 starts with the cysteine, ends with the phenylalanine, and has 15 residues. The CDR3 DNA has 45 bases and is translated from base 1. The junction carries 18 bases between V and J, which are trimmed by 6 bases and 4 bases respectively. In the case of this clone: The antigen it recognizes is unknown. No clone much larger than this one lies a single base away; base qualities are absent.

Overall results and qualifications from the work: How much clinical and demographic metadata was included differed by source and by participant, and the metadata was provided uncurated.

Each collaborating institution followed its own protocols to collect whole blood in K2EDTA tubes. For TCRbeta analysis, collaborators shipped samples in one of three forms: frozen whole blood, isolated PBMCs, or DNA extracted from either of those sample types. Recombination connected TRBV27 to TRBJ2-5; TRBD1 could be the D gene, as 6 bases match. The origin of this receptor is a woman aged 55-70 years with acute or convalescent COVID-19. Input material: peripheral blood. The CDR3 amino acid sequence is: CASSSPGLGGETQYF. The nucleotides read TGTGCCAGCAGCAGCCCGGGTCTAGGGGGAGAGACCCAGTACTTC.